These 10 T cell receptor beta chains were sequenced from one sample in a study of early T cells in non-severe SARS-CoV-2 infection. TCRdb processed the 5' RACE reads anew with MiXCR; each CDR3 protein has one entry. The table records roughly 43,000 distinct CDR3 sequences, 5.4% of them present only once. Source: whole blood, taken at baseline. These TCRs come from an adult who was a healthcare worker with PCR-confirmed SARS-CoV-2 infection or an uninfected control (not recorded which).

This chain connects TRBV5-1 to TRBJ2-5, with 7 bases that match TRBD2. V dropped 5 bases and J dropped 2; count of bases not matched to a gene: 9. The CDR3 sequence is 15 residues long. Per germline, CDR1 SGHRS and CDR2 YFSETQ. The CDR3 DNA follows: TGCGCCAGCAGTTTAAGCGGGATTGAACAAGAGACCCAGTACTTC. Protein product: CASSLSGIEQETQYF.

This clonotype was counted a few times. The J gene is TRBJ1-6, the V gene TRBV28; D is possibly TRBD1 (5 bases). The CDR3 has 14 residues. Germline CDR1 MDHEN, CDR2 SYDVKM. V dropped 2 bases and J dropped 7 bases, with 9 bases sitting between them. This CDR3 is CASSLTGENSPLHF. The CDR3 DNA reads TGTGCCAGCAGTTTAACGGGGGAAAATTCACCCCTCCACTTT.

This clonotype was observed many times. This chain joins TRBV10-3 and TRBJ1-4, with 9 nucleotides matching TRBD1. Trimming removed 8 bases from V and 1 base from J; junction bases left unmatched: 5. Per germline, CDR1 ENHRY and CDR2 SYGVKD. The CDR3 loop spans 15 amino acids. CDR3 sequence reads: CAISGQGGTNEKLFF. CDR3 nucleotide sequence: TGTGCCATCTCGGGACAGGGAGGAACTAATGAAAAACTGTTTTTT.

This clonotype has at least ten counts. The V gene is TRBV6-5, the J gene TRBJ1-2; TRBD1 matches at 9 bases. The CDR3 is 14 residues long. Per germline, CDR1 MNHEY and CDR2 SVGAGI. The V gene end was trimmed by 6 bases and the J gene end by 4 bases; junction bases not matched to a gene: 6. CDR3 residues: CASSRGQGSYGYTF. DNA for the CDR3: TGTGCCAGCAGCAGAGGACAGGGGAGCTATGGCTACACCTTC.

Many counts were recorded for this clonotype. The chain couples TRBV6-5 to TRBJ1-2; tentatively, D is TRBD1 (6 bases). The germline V and J ends were trimmed by 7 bases and 4 bases, with 19 bases remaining between them. This CDR3 has 15 residues. Germline V CDR1 and CDR2: MNHEY, SVGAGI. The CDR3 coding sequence is TGTGCCAGCAAAAAGGACAGCGACCTTTTCTATGGCTACACCTTC. Translation: CASKKDSDLFYGYTF.

This clonotype was recorded at least ten times. The chain is built from TRBV6-1 and TRBJ2-1, with 10 bases identical to TRBD1. The CDR3 is 15 amino acids. The germline V gene encodes CDR1 MNHNS and CDR2 SASEGT. V was clipped by 3 bases and J by 9 bases; unmatched bases: 8. Here the CDR3 DNA reads TGTGCCAGCAGTGAGGGGACAGGGGAAGTAGGTGAGCAGTTCTTC. Encoded protein: CASSEGTGEVGEQFF.

This chain joins TRBV9 and TRBJ2-2; D perhaps matches TRBD1 (6 bases). Germline V lookup: CDR1 SGDLS, CDR2 YYNGEE. V dropped 4 bases and J dropped 1 base, with 11 bases sitting between them. The CDR3 length is 15 residues. DNA for the CDR3: TGTGCCAGCAGCTCCCGGGACATGAACACCGGGGAGCTGTTTTTT. The encoded protein is CASSSRDMNTGELFF.

Notes on this clonotype: Compared with germline, one end of the junction differs, possibly owing to a read error. V usage is TRBV7-9 and J usage is TRBJ1-2; D gene unclear. Germline loops: CDR1 SEHNR, CDR2 FQNEAQ (reference sequence). This CDR3 is 11 amino acids long. Written as DNA, the CDR3 is TGTGTCAGCAGCCTCGCCTATGGCTACACCTTC. Residues: CVSSLAYGYTF.

The chain links TRBV9 to TRBJ2-7; perhaps TRBD1 as D (7 bases). The V and J ends lost 3 bases and 1 base respectively, with 14 bases between them. Looked up from germline, CDR1 is SGDLS and CDR2 is YYNGEE. This CDR3 comprises 15 residues. CDR3: CASSARGTESYEQYF. In DNA form, the CDR3 reads TGTGCCAGCAGCGCCCGCGGGACAGAATCCTACGAGCAGTACTTC.

This clonotype was seen at least ten times. The junction departs from the called germline gene at one end, perhaps through a read error. The chain joins TRBV7-7 to TRBJ2-5, with D tentatively TRBD1 or TRBD2 (6 bases each). Germline loops: CDR1 SSHAT, CDR2 FNYEAQ (reference sequence). The CDR3 consists of 15 residues. The CDR3 DNA follows: TGTGCTAGCAGCTTAGGAGGGACACCCAAAGAGACCCAGTACTTC. The encoded protein is CASSLGGTPKETQYF.